The clone carrying this T cell receptor beta chain is deemed medium-sized. Its antigen is unidentified. As for treatment: approximately nine-day PBMC culture with coronavirus spike peptide pools or control peptides (ViraFEST assay). The sample belongs to a study of vaccination and CD4 T cells after COVID-19. Researchers used the Oncomine TCR Beta short-read assay to sequence DNA from cultured CD4+ T cells. Each CDR3 protein gets one entry after TCRdb re-called the PCR reads with MiXCR. The sample yields 20,000 to 25,000 distinct CDR3 sequences, around 43% seen once. Per the germline V gene, CDR1 is MNHEY and CDR2 is SVGEGT. Germline trimming cut 6 bases from V and 2 bases from J; bases unmatched to any gene: 7. CDR3 length equals 15 residues.

Specimen: CD4+ T cells from blood, cultured in vitro. This receptor was obtained from a human donor who had recovered from COVID-19. The chain has TRBV6-2 or TRBV6-3 and TRBJ1-3, with TRBD1 matching 7 bases. CDR3 DNA: TGTGCCAGCAGAACCCCCGGGACAGCTGGAAACACCATATATTTT. Translation: CASRTPGTAGNTIYF.